The 29 T cell receptor beta chains reported below all come from one sample, sequenced in a study of regulatory T cells in long-lasting Graves disease. Specified time point: newly diagnosed GD, antithyroid drugs for less than 3 months. PBMCs were the source of the RNA used for TCR sequencing. With iRepertoire HTBI primers and Arm-PCR of CDR3 regions, TCR beta libraries were built. TCRdb passed the multiplex PCR reads through MiXCR, listing each CDR3 protein once. The sample carries hundreds of thousands of distinct CDR3 sequences, about 17% recorded once. The sample was also linked to a second study, of T cells in Graves' hyperthyroidism and ophthalmopathy.

Sequencing was performed on peripheral blood mononuclear cells (PBMCs), taken at new diagnosis, from a patient treated with antithyroid drugs. The receptors stem from a woman in her twenties or thirties with Graves disease.

This clonotype was seen more than once but under ten times. The rearrangement links TRBV28 to TRBJ1-2, with D tentatively TRBD1 (5 bases). Trimming left V 3 bases short and J 4 bases short, with 21 bases between. The CDR3 contains 17 residues. The germline V gene has CDR1 MDHEN and CDR2 SYDVKM. The CDR3 DNA reads TGTGCCAGCAGTTTCAGGGAGCTGAACCCATGGAGCTATGGCTACACCTTC. It translates to CASSFRELNPWSYGYTF.

This clonotype was detected only a few times. The chain joins TRBV27 to TRBJ2-1; 11 nucleotides align to TRBD2. The length of the CDR3 is 21 residues. CDR1 and CDR2 from the germline V gene are MNHEY and SMNVEV (reference sequence). V trimming: 3 bases; J trimming: 1 base; junction bases outside the gene matches: 17. The CDR3 here is CASSLGPPASGRMVSYNEQFF. CDR3 nucleotide sequence: TGTGCCAGCAGTTTGGGTCCCCCGGCTAGCGGGAGGATGGTTTCCTACAATGAGCAGTTCTTC.

This clonotype has at least ten counts. The chain joins TRBV6-2 or TRBV6-3 to TRBJ2-7, with 7 bases identical to TRBD2. CDR3 length: 13 residues. The junction had 1 base not matched to a gene; V was cut back by 2 bases and J by 3 bases. The germline V gene has CDR1 MNHEY and CDR2 SVGEGT. In DNA form, the CDR3 reads TGTGCCAGCAGTTACGGGAGGGTCTACGAGCAGTACTTC. Translating it yields CASSYGRVYEQYF.

This clonotype came up a few times. The chain couples TRBV19 to TRBJ2-1, with 7 bases that match TRBD1. The CDR3 length is 16 residues. Trimming removed 7 bases from V and 10 bases from J; junction bases left unmatched: 19. The germline gives CDR1 LNHDA, CDR2 SQIVND (reference sequence). The CDR3 region is CASIRVGGAGLGEQFF. The CDR3 DNA follows: TGTGCCAGTATAAGGGTAGGGGGCGCGGGCCTCGGGGAGCAGTTCTTC.

This clonotype was observed a handful of times. This chain links TRBV29-1 with TRBJ1-5, with D uncertain. This CDR3 is 14 amino acids long. V gave up 3 bases and J gave up 0 bases, with 9 bases separating them. Germline-derived CDR1 and CDR2 are SQVTM and ANQGSEA. The CDR3 coding sequence is TGCAGCGTTGACGGCAGCCCTAGCAATCAGCCCCAGCATTTT. Amino acid sequence: CSVDGSPSNQPQHF.

The table lists this clonotype with many counts. The chain recombines TRBV6-2 or TRBV6-3 with TRBJ2-7, with D possibly TRBD1 on 6 matching bases. The CDR3 is 13 residues long. Germline V gives CDR1 MNHEY, CDR2 SVGEGT. Trimming cost V 2 bases and J 4 bases, with 9 bases left between them. CDR3 protein: CASSYGRGYEQYF. For the CDR3, the DNA is TGTGCCAGCAGTTACGGCAGGGGTTACGAGCAGTACTTC.

The chain has TRBV20-1 and TRBJ2-5; 8 nucleotides agree with TRBD1. The CDR3 loop spans 16 amino acids. The germline CDR1 and CDR2 sequences are DFQATT and SNEGSKA (reference sequence). The CDR3 sequence is CSLPLPGQGRQETQYF. For the CDR3, the DNA is TGCAGCCTCCCCCTCCCAGGACAGGGAAGACAAGAGACCCAGTACTTC.

Concerning this clonotype: A much more abundant neighbour one base away suggests this may be a read error. The gene calls are TRBV6-4 and TRBJ1-1; D unresolved. CDR1 is MRHNA, CDR2 SNTAGT, per germline. The CDR3 spans 13 residues. V lost 7 bases to trimming and J lost 7 bases, with 16 bases between them. CDR3: CASNYSNGDEAFF. The CDR3 nucleotides are TGTGCCAGCAATTACTCAAATGGGGATGAAGCTTTCTTT.

Regarding this clonotype: A read error may be the cause here, since a much bigger clone is one base away. CDR3 nucleotides: TGCGCCAGCAGTGACGTACGGTGGCGGCCAGGCATAAGGGATGAGCAGTACTTC. It translates to CASSDVRWRPGIRDEQYF. The chain is built from TRBV10-2 and TRBJ2-5; D is uncertain. Germline V CDR1 and CDR2: WSHSY, SAAADI. The CDR3 has 18 amino acids. Trimming stripped 3 bases from V and 11 bases from J, with 31 bases between.

V usage is TRBV20-1 and J usage is TRBJ1-5; the match to TRBD1 covers 7 bases. This CDR3 comprises 15 residues. V was pared by 3 bases and J by 0 bases, with 5 bases of the junction left unmatched. Germline V gene lookup returns CDR1 DFQATT and CDR2 SNEGSKA (reference sequence). CDR3 protein: CSASATGYSNQPQHF. The CDR3 nucleotides are TGCAGTGCTAGCGCGACAGGGTATAGCAATCAGCCCCAGCATTTT.

Ten or more counts support this clonotype. The chain recombines TRBV15 with TRBJ1-5; TRBD1 is a possible D gene (5 bases). V was cut by 3 bases and J by 8 bases, with 20 bases left in between. This CDR3 region has 16 residues. CDR1 is LNHNV and CDR2 is YYDKDF in the germline V gene (reference sequence). CDR3 protein: CATSRFPRDETKPQHF. The DNA for the CDR3 is TGTGCCACCAGCAGGTTCCCCCGGGACGAAACTAAGCCCCAGCATTTT.

This clonotype was observed many times. The rearrangement links TRBV30 to TRBJ1-1; D gene uncertain. V lost 4 bases to trimming and J lost 2 bases, with 14 bases between them. The length of the CDR3 is 14 residues. Germline V gene sequence: CDR1 GTSNPN, CDR2 SVGIG (reference sequence). The CDR3 protein is CAWTGIGPNTEAFF. The CDR3 nucleotides read TGTGCCTGGACGGGGATAGGCCCTAACACTGAAGCTTTCTTT. The full variable domain, rest sourced from reference TRBV30 and TRBJ1-1, is SQTIHQWPATLVQPVGSPLSLECTVEGTSNPNLYWYRQAAGRGLQLLFYSVGIGQISSEVPQNLSASRPQDRQFILSSKKLLLSDSGFYLCAWTGIGPNTEAFFGQGTRLTVV.

This clonotype was detected only a few times. This sequence joins TRBV7-9 and TRBJ2-6; D perhaps matches TRBD2 (5 bases). The CDR3 runs to 15 residues. V was shortened by 3 bases and J by 4 bases, with 10 bases between the two germline ends. Germline CDR1 is SEHNR and CDR2 is FQNEAQ (reference sequence). CDR3 sequence (DNA): TGTGCCAGCAGCTTTTATCGAGGGGGGGCCAACGTCCTGACTTTC. It specifies CASSFYRGGANVLTF. Full variable domain (missing parts from reference TRBV7-9 and TRBJ2-6): DTGVSQNPRHKITKRGQNVTFRCDPISEHNRLYWYRQTLGQGPEFLTYFQNEAQLEKSRLLSDRFSAERPKGSFSTLEIQRTEQGDSAMYLCASSFYRGGANVLTFGAGSRLTVL.

At least ten counts were recorded for this clonotype. The chain uses TRBV24-1 and TRBJ2-1; D gene unclear. Deletions cut 1 base from V and 0 bases from J, with 12 bases between. The CDR3 is 17 amino acids. Germline V lookup: CDR1 KGHDR, CDR2 SFDVKD. CDR3 loop: CATSDFGGVRSYNEQFF. The CDR3 DNA follows: TGTGCCACCAGTGATTTTGGTGGAGTCCGCTCCTACAATGAGCAGTTCTTC.

This clonotype has ten or more counts. V usage is TRBV7-8 and J usage is TRBJ2-3; 14 bases fit TRBD2. The CDR3 is made up of 18 amino acids. Germline V gives CDR1 SGHVS, CDR2 FQNEAQ. The ends lost 1 base at V and 0 bases at J; junction bases unmatched: 3. CDR3 protein: CASSLGLAGGTSTDTQYF. CDR3 nucleotides: TGTGCCAGCAGCTTAGGACTAGCGGGAGGGACTAGCACAGATACGCAGTATTTT.

This clonotype was recorded many times. V gene TRBV10-3 combines with J gene TRBJ1-1, with D perhaps TRBD1 (5 bases). Germline V lookup: CDR1 ENHRY, CDR2 SYGVKD. With 0 bases removed from V and 5 bases from J, the gap between germline ends came to 7 bases. This CDR3 region has 13 residues. The CDR3 DNA reads as TGTGCCATCAGTGAGTCAGGGGAGACTGAAGCTTTCTTT. This codes for CAISESGETEAFF.

This clonotype was counted at least ten times. The chain recombines TRBV20-1 with TRBJ1-4; D may be TRBD1 (6 bases). This CDR3 has 14 residues. V was shortened by 3 bases and J by 6 bases, with 14 bases between the two germline ends. Germline-derived CDR1 and CDR2 are DFQATT and SNEGSKA (reference sequence). CDR3 coding DNA: TGCAGTGCTAGCTTACAGGGCTTGGATGAAAAACTGTTTTTT. It translates to CSASLQGLDEKLFF.

This chain links TRBV19 with TRBJ2-1; TRBD1 matches at 7 bases. The CDR3 is 14 amino acids. The trim removed 5 bases at V and 9 bases at J, leaving 10 bases unmatched. Per germline, CDR1 LNHDA and CDR2 SQIVND (reference sequence). CDR3 sequence reads: CASSQRGPGIEQFF. In DNA form, the CDR3 reads TGTGCCAGTAGTCAGAGGGGGCCCGGTATTGAGCAGTTCTTC.

This clonotype was detected only a few times. The chain uses TRBV29-1 and TRBJ2-1; 15 bases are shared with TRBD2. CDR3 length: 16 residues. V shed 7 bases and J 0 bases; nucleotides not matched to a gene: 4. Per the germline V gene, CDR1 is SQVTM and CDR2 is ANQGSEA. The CDR3 nucleotides are TGCAGCGGCAGGACTAGCGGGAGGGTCTCCTACAATGAGCAGTTCTTC. Its protein product is CSGRTSGRVSYNEQFF.

This rearrangement joins TRBV2 to TRBJ1-1; D not certain. This CDR3 has 13 residues. V was clipped by 6 bases and J by 0 bases, with 8 bases between them. CDR1 SNHLY and CDR2 FYNNEI come from the germline V gene. The CDR3 loop is CASRGGLNTEAFF. CDR3 nucleotide sequence: TGTGCCAGCAGAGGCGGACTGAACACTGAAGCTTTCTTT.

The chain carries TRBV19 and TRBJ2-1, with 11 bases aligning to TRBD2. CDR1 is LNHDA, CDR2 SQIVND, per germline (reference sequence). The CDR3 spans 14 residues. J gave up 9 bases and V 6 bases, and 7 bases lay outside the gene matches. The CDR3 here is CASRLAGVSSEQFF. CDR3 bases: TGTGCCAGTAGACTAGCGGGAGTCTCTAGTGAGCAGTTCTTC.

The chain joins TRBV30 to TRBJ2-2; D gene unclear. This CDR3 is 14 amino acids long. Per the germline V gene, CDR1 is GTSNPN and CDR2 is SVGIG (reference sequence). The V and J ends lost 2 bases and 5 bases respectively, with 12 bases between them. This CDR3 is CAWSSLRGTGELFF. The CDR3 coding sequence is TGTGCCTGGAGTTCCCTTCGTGGGACCGGGGAGCTGTTTTTT.

This clonotype has more than one count but fewer than ten. V is TRBV7-9 and J is TRBJ1-3; D gene ambiguous. Deletions cut 5 bases from V and 0 bases from J, with 14 bases between. The CDR3 is 16 residues long. Germline V gene data show CDR1 as SEHNR and CDR2 as FQNEAQ (reference sequence). Here the CDR3 reads CASSLGRAGSGNTIYF. DNA of the CDR3: TGTGCCAGCAGCCTGGGGAGGGCAGGCTCTGGAAACACCATATATTTT.

The chain carries TRBV20-1 and TRBJ2-1; 10 bases match TRBD2. The V and J ends lost 5 bases and 6 bases, in that order; junction bases with no gene match: 7. CDR1 and CDR2 from the germline V gene are DFQATT and SNEGSKA (reference sequence). The CDR3 consists of 14 residues. In DNA form, the CDR3 reads TGCAGTGCTGGGGCCGCTAGCGGGAGCAATGAGCAGTTCTTC. This encodes CSAGAASGSNEQFF.

A few counts support this clonotype. The chain uses TRBV4-1 and TRBJ1-6, with 9 bases fitting TRBD1. Germline loops: CDR1 MGHRA, CDR2 YSYEKL. The CDR3 is 18 amino acids. Trimming took 1 base from V and 9 from J; bases not matched to a gene: 13. CDR3 sequence (DNA): TGCGCCAGCAGCCAAGTCCGCCTCAAACAGGGGGCGCGTTCACCCCTCCACTTT. Translated, it gives CASSQVRLKQGARSPLHF.

About this clonotype: A much larger clonotype is one base distant, so this may be a read error. J is TRBJ2-1 and V is TRBV7-2; a possible D gene is TRBD2 (5 bases). V was cut by 3 bases and J by 6 bases, with 12 bases left in between. The CDR3 is 14 residues long. Germline V CDR1 and CDR2: SGHTA, FQGNSA. The CDR3 here is CASSFGRESNEQFF. The CDR3 DNA follows: TGTGCCAGCAGCTTTGGTAGGGAGTCCAATGAGCAGTTCTTC. The full variable domain, in which reference TRBV7-2 and TRBJ2-1 provide the parts outside the CDR3, is GAGVSQSPSNKVTEKGKDVELRCDPISGHTALYWYRQSLGQGLEFLIYFQGNSAPDKSGLPSDRFSAERTGGSVSTLTIQRTQQEDSAVYLCASSFGRESNEQFFGPGTRLTVL.

This clonotype was seen a handful of times. The CDR3 here is CASSQGGQRETQYF. As DNA, the CDR3 is TGCGCCAGCAGCCAAGGGGGTCAGCGAGAGACCCAGTACTTC. V gene TRBV4-1 combines with J gene TRBJ2-5; D gene uncertain. V was trimmed by 1 base and J by 4 bases, leaving 10 bases between them. The CDR3 is made up of 14 amino acids. Germline CDR1 and CDR2: MGHRA and YSYEKL.

The chain has TRBV24-1 and TRBJ1-6, with 10 bases aligning to TRBD1. This CDR3 has 16 amino acids. Germline V gene lookup returns CDR1 KGHDR and CDR2 SFDVKD. Trimming removed 9 bases from V and 6 bases from J; junction bases left unmatched: 10. CDR3 bases: TGTGCCACCTTATTCGACAGGGGGCTTCCTAATTCACCCCTCCACTTT. Residues: CATLFDRGLPNSPLHF.

On this clonotype itself: A much more abundant neighbour one base away suggests this may be a read error. This sequence joins TRBV20-1 and TRBJ2-7; D tentatively reads TRBD1 or TRBD2 (6 bases each). The CDR3 sequence is 13 residues long. CDR1 is DFQATT, CDR2 SNEGSKA, per germline (reference sequence). CDR3 protein: CSARDGGRDERYF. As DNA, the CDR3 is TGCAGTGCTAGAGACGGGGGCCGGGACGAGCGGTACTTC.